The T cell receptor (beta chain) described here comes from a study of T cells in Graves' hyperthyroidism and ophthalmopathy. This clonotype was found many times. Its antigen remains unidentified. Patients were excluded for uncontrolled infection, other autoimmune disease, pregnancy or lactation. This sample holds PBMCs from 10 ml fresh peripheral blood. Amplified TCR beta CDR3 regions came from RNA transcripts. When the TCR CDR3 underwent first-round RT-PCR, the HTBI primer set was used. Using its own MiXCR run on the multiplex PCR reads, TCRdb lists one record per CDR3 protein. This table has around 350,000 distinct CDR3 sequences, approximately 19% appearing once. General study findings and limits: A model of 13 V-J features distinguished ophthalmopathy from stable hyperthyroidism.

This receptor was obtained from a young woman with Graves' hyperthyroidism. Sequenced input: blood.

CDR3: CASSEAVQNEQYF. CDR3 nucleotide sequence: TGTGCCAGCAGTGAAGCTGTTCAAAACGAGCAGTACTTC. The chain links TRBV6-1 to TRBJ2-7; D is ambiguous. The ends were cut back, 0 bases at V and 5 bases at J, with 8 bases in the middle. Germline CDR1 MNHNS, CDR2 SASEGT. There are 13 residues in the CDR3.